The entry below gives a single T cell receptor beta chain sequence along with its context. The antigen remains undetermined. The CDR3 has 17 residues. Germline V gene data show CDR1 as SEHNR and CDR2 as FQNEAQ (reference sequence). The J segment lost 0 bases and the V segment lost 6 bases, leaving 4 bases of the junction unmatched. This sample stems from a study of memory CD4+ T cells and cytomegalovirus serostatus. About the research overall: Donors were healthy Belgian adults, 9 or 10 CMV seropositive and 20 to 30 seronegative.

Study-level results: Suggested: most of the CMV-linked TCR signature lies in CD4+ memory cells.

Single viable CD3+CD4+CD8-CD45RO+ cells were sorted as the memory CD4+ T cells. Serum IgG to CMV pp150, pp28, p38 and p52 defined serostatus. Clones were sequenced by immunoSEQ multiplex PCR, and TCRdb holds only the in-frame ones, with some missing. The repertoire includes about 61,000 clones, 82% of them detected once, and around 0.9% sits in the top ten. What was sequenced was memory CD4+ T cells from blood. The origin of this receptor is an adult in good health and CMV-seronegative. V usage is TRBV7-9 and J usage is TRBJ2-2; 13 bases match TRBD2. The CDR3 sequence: CASSRLAGGTNTGELFF. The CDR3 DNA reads TGTGCCAGCAGTCGACTAGCGGGGGGAACGAACACCGGGGAGCTGTTTTTT.